This entry describes one TCR beta chain. Its antigen is not identified. Here immunoSEQ multiplex PCR was the method, and the copy in TCRdb shows in-frame clones only, minus some. The data show 110,000 to 150,000 clones, with about 93% seen just once and just over 5% held by the top ten. This CDR3 is built from 18 residues. From germline, CDR1 is MGHRA and CDR2 YSYEKL. With 0 bases clipped from V and 6 bases from J, the junction kept 8 bases outside the gene matches. The data originate from a study of T cell responses to AZD1222 COVID-19 vaccine. Findings and limits, study-wide: Rises in breadth and depth of Spike-specific TCRs came after two AZD1222 doses.

This material consisted of peripheral blood, taken on day 0 of AZD1222 vaccination. The clonotype originates from an adult in good health. V is TRBV4-1 and J is TRBJ2-2, with 12 positions matching TRBD2. The DNA of the CDR3 is TGCGCCAGCAGCCAAGATGTGTTGCTAGCGGGAGGGTCCGGGGAGCTGTTTTTT. The encoded protein is CASSQDVLLAGGSGELFF.